This entry features one TCR beta chain sequence. Its specific antigen is unknown. No base-level quality is on record; no much larger clone is a single base apart. These data come from a study of CD8+ T cells in alopecia areata (dated by TCRdb to 2016 to 2019). Turning to the overall study: Treated patients were enrolled in an open-label pilot trial of oral tofacitinib, 5 to 10 mg twice daily, for moderate-to-severe alopecia areata. Patients stayed on tofacitinib for 6 to 18 months and then had 6 months of follow-up off drug so that delayed response and recurrence could be assessed. Disease severity in treated patients was measured with the SALT score, which quantifies the percentage of affected scalp surface area. High-throughput TCRbeta sequencing was used to examine T cell clonal expansion in alopecia areata in both the C3H/HeJ mouse model and human patients. On the human side, TCRbeta sequencing was run on scalp tissue and on sorted CD4+ and CD8+ peripheral blood T cells from healthy controls and from alopecia areata patients with either patchy or totalis/universalis disease. Biopsies were taken from tofacitinib-treated patients at baseline and at 4 and 24 weeks of treatment, and a later scalp biopsy was taken in several of the tofacitinib-treated patients. Clonality in the scalp was compared among normal scalp (n=4), patchy alopecia areata scalp (n=8), and alopecia totalis/universalis scalp (n=8). The RNA source kit depended on sample type: the PAXgene miRNA kit for fixed scalp, the miRNeasy kit for PBMCs, and the RNeasy kit for mouse skin. TCRbeta CDR3 regions were amplified by immunoSEQ multiplex PCR using 35 Vbeta forward and 13 Jbeta reverse primers. Overall study outcomes, separate from this receptor: Because the treated cohort was small and had only one nonresponder, larger studies are needed to examine links between baseline CD8+ expansion and response. Unlike mouse skin, where gammadelta T cells dominate, normal human skin contains resident alphabeta T cells that get sequenced too, which complicates analysis of the scalp TCR repertoire. Compared with normal scalp, lesional scalp had higher clonality and more expanded CD8+ clones, particularly in alopecia totalis/universalis, a pattern that suggests antigenic drive. Many expanded lesional clones persisted in scalp and blood during tofacitinib treatment, which may partly explain relapse after stopping treatment. TCR sequences shared between patients were less clear than in mice, possibly partly because of HLA diversity in the patient population. Scalp clonality and the number of expanded CD8+ clones among the top 100 scalp clones were significantly decreased by tofacitinib.

Library construction relied on the immunoSEQ multiplex PCR assay. RNA was extracted from all samples and reverse transcribed into cDNA, which served as template for TCR sequencing. First-strand cDNA was synthesized with SuperScript III using a 2:1 mix of oligo-dT and random hexamers. Amplification bias was assessed with a synthetic immune receptor repertoire, and residual bias was removed computationally. Processing in the source paper ran as follows. Raw reads were preprocessed to remove errors, and CDR3 was defined according to IMGT conventions as the region from the conserved cysteine to phenylalanine. To get clonality, Shannon entropy was normalized by log2 of the number of productive unique TCRs and the result was subtracted from 1. Scalp TCRbeta sequences were cross-referenced with sorted blood CD4 and CD8 repertoires so that the CD4 or CD8 identity of scalp clones could be inferred. Held by TCRdb, this immuneACCESS table contains in-frame sequences only and omits some clones. Under half of the omission traces to an unresolved V gene where checked; the cause of the rest is unknown. V, J and clone size are those of that table, while D and trimming were read from the DNA. In all, the sample holds under 300,000 clones, and 60% of those were seen once. Around 0.92% of the sample is held by the ten biggest clonotypes.

V is reduced by 5 bases and J by 3 bases, leaving a spacing of 19 bases between them. CDR1 and CDR2, per the germline V gene, are SQVTM and ANQGSEA. The CDR3 sequence holds 15 residues, the cysteine and phenylalanine included. This entry keeps only the CDR3 DNA: 45 bases, framed from base 1. The treatment or condition label for this specimen denotes: oral pan-JAK inhibitor, 5-10 mg twice daily. Lesional scalp punch biopsies and peripheral blood were collected from alopecia areata patients. After PBMCs were isolated by density centrifugation and stained for CD3, CD4 and CD8, a FACSAria was used to sort CD4+ and CD8+ T cells.

Recombination linked TRBV29-1 to TRBJ1-2; TRBD1 could be the D gene, as 5 bases match. The sample here was CD4+ T cells sorted from blood, taken around week 52, from a patient treated with tofacitinib. The receptor's source is a human donor with alopecia areata. The encoded CDR3 is CSVLSPVGEDYGYTF. The DNA is as follows: TGCAGCGTTTTATCCCCTGTGGGGGAGGACTATGGCTACACCTTC.